The TCR beta chain described here comes from a study of beta chain features in type 1 diabetes. Looking at the study overall: Healthy donors resembled patients in age, gender and cell yields. General study results and limits: Unsettled here was the matter of whether HLA type influences TCRB rearrangement. Within the patient group, naive, central memory and Treg TCRB repertoires appeared more similar to each other than within healthy donors. In all four CD4+ subsets, TCRB CDR3 length was significantly, moderately reduced in type 1 diabetes.

This clone was observed a handful of times. Its target is not known. TCRB transcripts that were expressed got sequenced, as all of the isolated RNA had been reverse transcribed. TCRdb's table, derived via immunoSEQ multiplex PCR, lists solely in-frame clones and lacks some. The sample records about 340,000 clones, about 14% being singletons. The V and J ends lost 7 bases and 4 bases, in that order; junction bases with no gene match: 7. Germline values: CDR1 LNHDA, CDR2 SQIVND (reference sequence). This CDR3 has 14 amino acids. The chain joins TRBV19 to TRBJ1-5; TRBD1 agrees at 7 bases. The source material was naive CD4+ T cells from blood. The source is a young woman with type 1 diabetes. CDR3 bases: TGTGCCAGTACCGGACAGGACCTTAATCAGCCCCAGCATTTT. Translated, it gives CASTGQDLNQPQHF.